The 19 T cell receptor beta chains reported below all come from one sample, sequenced in a study of regulatory T cells in long-lasting Graves disease. Investigators prepared the TCR beta libraries by applying iRepertoire HTBI primers and Arm-PCR of CDR3 regions. TCRdb fed the multiplex PCR reads into MiXCR, producing one record per CDR3 protein. The profile shows fewer than 400,000 distinct CDR3 sequences, under 25% of them singletons. As to time point: persistent/refractory GD, antithyroid drugs over 5 years with positive TRAb. There was RNA extracted from PBMCs, and the TCR library was made from it. This sample comprised peripheral blood mononuclear cells (PBMCs), obtained when the disease was refractory, from a patient treated with antithyroid drugs. The source is a female donor with Graves disease.

Only a few counts were recorded for this clonotype. The gene calls are TRBV10-3 and TRBJ1-2, with D unclear. The CDR3 contains 14 residues. Per germline, CDR1 ENHRY and CDR2 SYGVKD. Trimming shortened V by 4 bases and J by 0 bases, and 9 bases separated the two germline ends. CDR3 sequence reads: CAISVDGANYGYTF. CDR3 bases: TGTGCCATCAGTGTGGACGGAGCTAACTATGGCTACACCTTC.

This clonotype was observed at least ten times. The rearrangement joins TRBV6-5 to TRBJ2-7; possible D gene TRBD1, 6 bases. From germline, CDR1 is MNHEY and CDR2 SVGAGI. This CDR3 comprises 17 residues. The germline V and J ends were trimmed by 0 bases and 6 bases, with 21 bases remaining between them. CDR3 DNA sequence: TGTGCCAGCAGTTACTCCCTTGGGGGCAGGGAGCCTCGCGAGCAGTACTTC. Translation gives CASSYSLGGREPREQYF.

The rearrangement uses TRBV4-2 and TRBJ1-2, with a weak D call TRBD1 (6 bases). This CDR3 contains 14 residues. Trimming cost V 0 bases and J 6 bases, with 11 bases left between them. The germline CDR1 and CDR2 sequences are LGHNA and YNFKEQ. The CDR3 sequence is CASSQERGMNGYTF. CDR3 nucleotide sequence: TGTGCCAGCAGCCAAGAAAGGGGGATGAATGGCTACACCTTC.

This clonotype was picked up many times. The rearrangement joins TRBV6-5 to TRBJ2-7; D unclear. Between the trimmed V and J ends, which lost 2 bases and 7 bases, there was a span of 6 bases. Germline V gives CDR1 MNHEY, CDR2 SVGAGI. This CDR3 region has 11 residues. The CDR3 spells CASSYVGEQYF. The CDR3 nucleotides read TGTGCCAGCAGTTACGTGGGAGAGCAGTACTTC.

The J gene is TRBJ1-1, the V gene TRBV7-2; D ambiguous. Germline-derived CDR1 and CDR2 are SGHTA and FQGNSA. There are 12 residues in the CDR3. Trimming cost V 4 bases and J 8 bases, with 11 bases left between them. The CDR3 DNA reads TGTGCCAGCAGCTCGGGTTTCTGGGAAGCTTTCTTT. This codes for CASSSGFWEAFF.

A note on this clonotype: This may stem from a read error, because a much larger clone lies one nucleotide away. The gene calls are TRBV12-3 or TRBV12-4 and TRBJ2-5; 12 bases agree with TRBD1. The CDR3 runs 15 residues. The CDR3 sequence is CACSEGQGARETQYF. The CDR3 region has the DNA TGTGCCTGCAGTGAGGGACAGGGGGCTCGGGAGACCCAGTACTTC.

This clonotype was observed a few times. The chain joins TRBV14 to TRBJ2-2; D may be TRBD2 (5 bases). Looked up from germline, CDR1 is SGHDN and CDR2 is FVKESK. Trimming pared 1 base from V and 6 bases from J, leaving 21 bases between. The CDR3 spans 18 residues. CDR3 residues: CASSQVDGWPGGAGELFF. The CDR3 DNA follows: TGTGCCAGCAGCCAAGTGGATGGTTGGCCAGGAGGCGCCGGGGAGCTGTTTTTT.

The V gene is TRBV27, the J gene TRBJ2-3; D ambiguous. The CDR3 spans 14 residues. CDR1 and CDR2 (germline): MNHEY, SMNVEV (reference sequence). The V end was cut by 4 bases, the J end by 3 bases, with 11 bases between. The DNA for the CDR3 is TGTGCCAGCAGTTCCCCAGGTAGTACAGATACGCAGTATTTT. Its protein is CASSSPGSTDTQYF.

In its sample, this clonotype was seen many times. The V call is TRBV2, the J call TRBJ2-7; perhaps TRBD1 as D (6 bases). V shed 6 bases and J shed 7 bases, with 19 bases lying between them. CDR3 length equals 14 residues. Germline lookup yields CDR1 SNHLY and CDR2 FYNNEI. The CDR3 DNA reads TGTGCCAGCAGCCCCGGGACACTCCTGGGGGAGCAGTACTTC. Its translation: CASSPGTLLGEQYF.

The rearrangement links TRBV29-1 to TRBJ2-2, with a possible D match to TRBD1 (6 bases). V lost 5 bases, J lost 5 bases, and 12 bases lay in between. There are 13 residues in the CDR3. Germline V gene sequence: CDR1 SQVTM, CDR2 ANQGSEA. The CDR3: CSVQQGRTGELFF. Here the CDR3 DNA reads TGCAGCGTTCAACAGGGAAGAACCGGGGAGCTGTTTTTT.

This clonotype was detected ten times or more. The chain has TRBV6-1 and TRBJ2-7; perhaps TRBD2 as D (5 bases). This CDR3 has 16 amino acids. The germline V and J ends were trimmed by 1 base and 5 bases, with 18 bases remaining between them. Germline CDR1 reads MNHNS; CDR2 reads SASEGT. For the CDR3, the DNA is TGTGCCAGCAGTGAAGATTGGACTCGAGATGCTGACGAGCAGTACTTC. This gives the protein CASSEDWTRDADEQYF.

This chain uses TRBV28 with TRBJ2-3, with TRBD2 identical over 11 bases. Germline V gene data show CDR1 as MDHEN and CDR2 as SYDVKM. This CDR3 has 15 residues. The junction had 4 bases not matched to a gene; V was cut back by 6 bases and J by 2 bases. This CDR3 is CASRTGLAVTDTQYF. Written as DNA, the CDR3 is TGTGCCAGCAGAACGGGACTAGCGGTCACAGATACGCAGTATTTT.

This clonotype has only one observation. The chain has TRBV4-3 and TRBJ1-2; D is unclear. Trimming removed 0 bases from V and 7 bases from J, with 9 bases in between. CDR3 length equals 13 residues. Germline V gene sequence: CDR1 LGHNA, CDR2 YSLEER. The CDR3 protein is CASSQDTGSGYTF. CDR3 DNA: TGCGCCAGCAGCCAAGACACGGGGTCTGGCTACACCTTC.

The V and J genes are TRBV20-1 and TRBJ2-2, with TRBD1 identical over 9 bases. The ends lost 5 bases at V and 5 bases at J; junction bases unmatched: 6. The CDR3 covers 14 residues. Germline CDR1 is DFQATT and CDR2 is SNEGSKA (reference sequence). CDR3 amino acids: CSAATGGGTGELFF. DNA of the CDR3: TGCAGTGCTGCAACAGGGGGCGGAACCGGGGAGCTGTTTTTT.

In this sample, this clonotype turned up many times. In DNA, the CDR3 is TGTGCCAGCAGGGGGAACAGCTACGAGCAGTACTTC. Protein sequence: CASRGNSYEQYF. J is TRBJ2-7 and V is TRBV12-3 or TRBV12-4; unclear D gene. V lost 6 bases, J lost 3 bases, and 9 bases lay in between. This CDR3 is 12 amino acids long.

This clonotype appeared many times. This chain joins TRBV2 and TRBJ2-7; 7 bases map to TRBD1. J lost 2 bases, V lost 5 bases, and 3 bases had no gene match. The CDR3 has 13 residues. Germline CDR1 is SNHLY and CDR2 is FYNNEI. In DNA form, the CDR3 reads TGTGCCAGCAGTTCCGGGACAGCCTACGAGCAGTACTTC. Translated: CASSSGTAYEQYF.

The chain has TRBV19 and TRBJ2-5; unclear D gene. The CDR3 runs 14 residues. Between the trimmed V and J ends, which lost 2 bases and 1 base, there was a span of 8 bases. Germline V lookup: CDR1 LNHDA, CDR2 SQIVND (reference sequence). The CDR3 region is CASSINGGQETQYF. The DNA of the CDR3 is TGTGCCAGTAGTATAAACGGCGGCCAAGAGACCCAGTACTTC.

The table lists this clonotype with many counts. One junction end does not reproduce the germline sequence, and a read error may be involved. The rearrangement links TRBV12-3 or TRBV12-4 to TRBJ1-5; D not resolved. This CDR3 is 13 amino acids long. CDR3 nucleotide sequence: TGTGCCAGCAGCTTAGATAGCAATCAGCCCCAGCATTTT. Its protein product is CASSLDSNQPQHF.

This clonotype was found a few times. The chain joins TRBV5-4 to TRBJ2-5, with no clear D. CDR3 length: 14 amino acids. CDR1 and CDR2 from the germline V gene are SGHNT and YYREEE (reference sequence). Trimming shortened V by 4 bases and J by 0 bases, and 10 bases separated the two germline ends. The CDR3 sequence is CASSPETYQETQYF. The CDR3, as DNA: TGTGCCAGCAGCCCCGAAACGTACCAAGAGACCCAGTACTTC.